These 20 T cell receptor beta chains came from one sample sequenced in a study of vaccination and CD4 T cells after COVID-19. These receptors have no identified antigens. Oncomine TCR Beta short-read sequencing was applied to DNA from cultured CD4+ T cells. TCRdb processed the PCR reads anew with MiXCR; each CDR3 protein has one entry. The sample has 15,000 to 25,000 distinct CDR3 sequences, about 60% seen once. As to treatment: approximately nine-day PBMC culture with coronavirus spike peptide pools or control peptides (ViraFEST assay). Sequencing was carried out using CD4+ T cells from blood, cultured in vitro. The receptors stem from a human donor who had recovered from COVID-19.

This chain uses TRBV5-1 with TRBJ1-1; possibly TRBD1 for D (6 bases). V lost 4 bases to trimming and J lost 8 bases, with 18 bases between them. Germline CDR1 reads SGHRS; CDR2 reads YFSETQ. This CDR3 region has 14 residues. CDR3 loop: CASSTLGEGVEAFF. The CDR3 nucleotides are TGCGCCAGCAGCACCCTGGGCGAGGGGGTCGAAGCTTTCTTT.

The rearrangement links TRBV19 to TRBJ2-3; D may be TRBD1 or TRBD2 (5 bases each). The CDR3 is 14 amino acids. Germline V gene data show CDR1 as LNHDA and CDR2 as SQIVND (reference sequence). Trimming left V 3 bases short and J 6 bases short, with 13 bases between. CDR3 loop: CASSIGGNSDTQYF. The CDR3 DNA sequence: TGTGCCAGTAGTATTGGGGGTAATTCGGATACGCAGTATTTT. Full variable domain (remainder filled in from reference TRBV19 and TRBJ2-3): DGGITQSPKYLFRKEGQNVTLSCEQNLNHDAMYWYRQDPGQGLRLIYYSQIVNDFQKGDIAEGYSVSREKKESFPLTVTSAQKNPTAFYLCASSIGGNSDTQYFGPGTRLTVL.

The V call is TRBV7-9, the J call TRBJ1-1; D gene unclear. Trimming stripped 3 bases from V and 3 bases from J, with 8 bases between. CDR1 and CDR2 from the germline V gene are SEHNR and FQNEAQ (reference sequence). CDR3 length: 13 amino acids. The CDR3 DNA reads TGTGCCAGCAGCTTTGGGGAGCACACTGAAGCTTTCTTT. This gives the protein CASSFGEHTEAFF.

CDR3 nucleotides: TGTGCCAGCAGTGTCGACAGCTCCTCTGGAAACACCATATATTTT. Protein sequence: CASSVDSSSGNTIYF. The V and J genes are TRBV6-1 and TRBJ1-3, with D possibly matching TRBD1 (5 bases). Trimming took 4 bases from V and 0 from J, leaving 10 bases between them. This CDR3 region has 15 residues. Germline CDR1 reads MNHNS; CDR2 reads SASEGT.

The V gene is TRBV15, the J gene TRBJ2-1; D not certain. The CDR3 sequence is 11 residues long. Germline V gene sequence: CDR1 LNHNV, CDR2 YYDKDF (reference sequence). With 7 bases removed from V and 5 bases from J, the gap between germline ends came to 6 bases. The CDR3 is CATKLNNEQFF. CDR3 coding DNA: TGTGCCACCAAATTAAACAATGAGCAGTTCTTC. Filled out from reference TRBV15 and TRBJ2-1, the complete variable domain reads DAMVIQNPRYQVTQFGKPVTLSCSQTLNHNVMYWYQQKSSQAPKLLFHYYDKDFNNEADTPDNFQSRRPNTSFCFLDIRSPGLGDTAMYLCATKLNNEQFFGPGTRLTVL.

V gene TRBV28 combines with J gene TRBJ2-2, with D tentatively TRBD2 (6 bases). V was cut by 8 bases and J by 4 bases, with 20 bases left in between. The CDR3 loop spans 16 amino acids. The V gene's germline CDR1 is MDHEN and CDR2 SYDVKM. The CDR3 protein is CASPLRSSGATGELFF. CDR3 nucleotide sequence: TGTGCCAGCCCCCTTCGGTCGTCGGGAGCCACCGGGGAGCTGTTTTTT.

V gene TRBV7-4 combines with J gene TRBJ1-3; D remains ambiguous. The germline V gene has CDR1 SGHVT and CDR2 SQSDAQ. The length of the CDR3 is 13 residues. The V gene lost 3 bases and the J gene lost 3 bases, with 6 bases spanning the gap. CDR3 amino acids: CASSFPVGNTIYF. The CDR3 bases are TGTGCCAGCAGCTTCCCGGTTGGAAACACCATATATTTT.

J is TRBJ2-1 and V is TRBV7-9; 15 bases fit TRBD2. Germline V gives CDR1 SEHNR, CDR2 FQNEAQ (reference sequence). J was trimmed by 15 bases and V by 1 base; bases with no gene match: 4. This CDR3 region has 14 residues. The CDR3 loop reads CASSLGGTSGRPFF. Here the CDR3 DNA reads TGTGCCAGCAGCTTAGGCGGGACTAGCGGGAGGCCGTTCTTC.

V and J are TRBV20-1 and TRBJ2-1; 10 bases agree with TRBD1. The V gene end was trimmed by 6 bases and the J gene end by 3 bases; junction bases not matched to a gene: 11. Germline V gene data show CDR1 as DFQATT and CDR2 as SNEGSKA (reference sequence). The CDR3 has 16 amino acids. Here the CDR3 DNA reads TGCAGTGCCACGAGCCCGGGACAGGGGATCTACAATGAGCAGTTCTTC. This encodes CSATSPGQGIYNEQFF.

This chain joins TRBV12-3 or TRBV12-4 and TRBJ1-5; no clear D. V was clipped by 6 bases and J by 1 base, with 7 bases between them. The CDR3 length is 13 residues. The CDR3 DNA reads as TGTGCCAGCAGCCTCACGAGCAATCAGCCCCAGCATTTT. This encodes CASSLTSNQPQHF.

CDR3 DNA sequence: TGTGCCAGCAGTTTATCAGGGGTTGCCGGGGAGCTGTTTTTT. Its translation: CASSLSGVAGELFF. The chain links TRBV12-3 or TRBV12-4 to TRBJ2-2; weak D call: TRBD1 (6 bases). Trimming stripped 2 bases from V and 6 bases from J, with 10 bases between. This CDR3 region has 14 residues.

Worth noting for this clonotype: The junction shows a germline mismatch at one end, possibly a read error. The CDR3 DNA reads as TGTGCCAGCAGTTTAGGGACAGGACTCTACGAGCAGTACTTC. This sequence encodes CASSLGTGLYEQYF. The genes are TRBV7-9 and TRBJ2-7, with 8 positions matching TRBD1. Germline CDR1 SEHNR, CDR2 FQNEAQ (reference sequence). The CDR3 is made up of 14 amino acids.

This chain links TRBV27 with TRBJ2-3; 8 positions agree with TRBD1. The germline CDR1 and CDR2 sequences are MNHEY and SMNVEV (reference sequence). The ends lost 4 bases at V and 2 bases at J; junction bases unmatched: 5. CDR3 size: 15 residues. CDR3 in DNA: TGTGCCAGCAGTTCGACAGGGGCCTACACAGATACGCAGTATTTT. This codes for CASSSTGAYTDTQYF.

The V call is TRBV27, the J call TRBJ2-5; 8 bases fit TRBD1. The CDR3 contains 16 residues. V was clipped by 2 bases and J by 1 base; unmatched bases: 6. The germline CDR1 and CDR2 sequences are MNHEY and SMNVEV (reference sequence). This CDR3 reads CASSLVRGLLQETQYF. The CDR3 bases are TGTGCCAGCAGTTTAGTCAGGGGGCTTCTCCAAGAGACCCAGTACTTC.

The rearrangement uses TRBV15 and TRBJ1-1, with no clear D. This CDR3 spans 12 amino acids. The V gene lost 1 base and the J gene lost 7 bases, with 7 bases spanning the gap. CDR1 is LNHNV, CDR2 YYDKDF, per germline (reference sequence). The CDR3: CATSRVESEAFF. The CDR3 coding sequence is TGTGCCACCAGCAGAGTTGAGAGTGAAGCTTTCTTT. The whole variable domain, remainder taken from reference TRBV15 and TRBJ1-1, is DAMVIQNPRYQVTQFGKPVTLSCSQTLNHNVMYWYQQKSSQAPKLLFHYYDKDFNNEADTPDNFQSRRPNTSFCFLDIRSPGLGDTAMYLCATSRVESEAFFGQGTRLTVV.

The sample holds a few counts of this clonotype. The V gene is TRBV19, the J gene TRBJ2-3; unclear D gene. This CDR3 is 14 amino acids long. V was cut by 2 bases and J by 5 bases, with 11 bases left in between. Germline V CDR1 and CDR2: LNHDA, SQIVND (reference sequence). CDR3 residues: CASSISQPGDTQYF. CDR3 DNA sequence: TGTGCCAGTAGTATAAGCCAGCCAGGAGATACGCAGTATTTT.

The chain employs TRBV18 and TRBJ2-5; no firm D call. This CDR3 comprises 13 residues. With 3 bases removed from V and 1 base from J, the gap between germline ends came to 6 bases. The V gene's germline CDR1 is KGHSH and CDR2 LQKENI. The DNA for the CDR3 is TGTGCCAGCTCACCTGCCTCCCAAGAGACCCAGTACTTC. It encodes CASSPASQETQYF.

V and J are TRBV27 and TRBJ2-1, with 10 positions matching TRBD2. The germline gives CDR1 MNHEY, CDR2 SMNVEV (reference sequence). This CDR3 is 15 amino acids long. Losses at the gene ends were 7 bases for V and 2 bases for J; bases not matched to a gene: 5. CDR3: CASKVAGGTYNEQFF. The CDR3 DNA reads TGTGCCAGCAAGGTAGCGGGAGGCACCTACAATGAGCAGTTCTTC.

This chain uses TRBV7-2 with TRBJ1-1, with a weak D call TRBD1 (5 bases). The V end was cut by 7 bases, the J end by 1 base, with 19 bases between. The germline V gene has CDR1 SGHTA and CDR2 FQGNSA. The CDR3 runs to 16 residues. The CDR3 nucleotides read TGTGCCAGCAACCCCGGGGGTAGCGGGGGGAACACTGAAGCTTTCTTT. Residues: CASNPGGSGGNTEAFF.

The chain carries TRBV6-1 and TRBJ1-5; TRBD1 agrees at 8 bases. Germline assignment: CDR1 MNHNS and CDR2 SASEGT. After removal of 8 bases from V and 2 bases from J, the junction contained 5 bases not matched to a gene. The CDR3 has 14 residues. CDR3 nucleotides: TGTGCCAGCCGCAGGGGGCAGGGCAATCAGCCCCAGCATTTT. Translation gives CASRRGQGNQPQHF.